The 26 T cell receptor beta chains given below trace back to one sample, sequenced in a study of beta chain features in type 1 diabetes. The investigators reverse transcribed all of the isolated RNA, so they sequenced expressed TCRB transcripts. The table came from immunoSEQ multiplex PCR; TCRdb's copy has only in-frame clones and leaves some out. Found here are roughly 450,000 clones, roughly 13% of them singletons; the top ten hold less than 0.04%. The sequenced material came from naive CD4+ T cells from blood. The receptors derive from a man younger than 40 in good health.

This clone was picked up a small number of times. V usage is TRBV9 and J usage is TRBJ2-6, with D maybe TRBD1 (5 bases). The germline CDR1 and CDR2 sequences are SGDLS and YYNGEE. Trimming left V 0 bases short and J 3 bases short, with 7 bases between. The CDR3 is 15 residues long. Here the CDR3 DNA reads TGTGCCAGCAGCGTAGCAGGGATTGGGGCCAACGTCCTGACTTTC. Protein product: CASSVAGIGANVLTF.

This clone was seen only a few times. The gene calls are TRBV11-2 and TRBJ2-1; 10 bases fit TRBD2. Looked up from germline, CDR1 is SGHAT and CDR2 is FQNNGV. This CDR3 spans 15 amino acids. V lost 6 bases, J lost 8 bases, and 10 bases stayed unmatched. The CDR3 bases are TGTGCCAGCAGAACCCCTAGCGGGAGTACGTATGAGCAGTTCTTC. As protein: CASRTPSGSTYEQFF.

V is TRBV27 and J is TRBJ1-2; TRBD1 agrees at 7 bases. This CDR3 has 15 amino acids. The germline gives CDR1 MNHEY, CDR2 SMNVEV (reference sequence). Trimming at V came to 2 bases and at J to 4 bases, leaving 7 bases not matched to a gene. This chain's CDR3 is CASSLTSTGSYGYTF. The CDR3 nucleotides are TGTGCCAGCAGTTTAACCTCGACAGGGAGCTATGGCTACACCTTC.

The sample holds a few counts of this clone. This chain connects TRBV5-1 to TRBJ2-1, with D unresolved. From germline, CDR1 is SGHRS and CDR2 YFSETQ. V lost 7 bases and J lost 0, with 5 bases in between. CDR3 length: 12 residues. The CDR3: CASASSYNEQFF. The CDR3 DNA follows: TGCGCCAGCGCCAGCTCCTACAATGAGCAGTTCTTC.

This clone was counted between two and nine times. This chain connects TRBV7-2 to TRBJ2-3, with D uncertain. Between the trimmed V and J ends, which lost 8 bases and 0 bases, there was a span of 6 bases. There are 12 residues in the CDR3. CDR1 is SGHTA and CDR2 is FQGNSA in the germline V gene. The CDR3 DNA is TGTGCCAGCGGTTCAAGCACAGATACGCAGTATTTT. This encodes CASGSSTDTQYF.

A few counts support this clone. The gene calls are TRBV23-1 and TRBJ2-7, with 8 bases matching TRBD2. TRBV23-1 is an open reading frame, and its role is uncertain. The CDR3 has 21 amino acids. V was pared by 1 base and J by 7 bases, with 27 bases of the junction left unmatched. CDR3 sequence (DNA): TGCGCCAGCAGTCAATATTGGGGCCGAGTAGCGGGATTAGTCCTACAACTGGAGCAGTACGTC. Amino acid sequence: CASSQYWGRVAGLVLQLEQYV.

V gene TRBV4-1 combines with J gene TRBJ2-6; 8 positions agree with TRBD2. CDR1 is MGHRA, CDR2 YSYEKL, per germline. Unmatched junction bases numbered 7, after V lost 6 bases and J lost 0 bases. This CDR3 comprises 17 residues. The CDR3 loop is CASRPGTRVSGANVLTF. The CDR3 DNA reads TGCGCCAGCAGACCCGGGACTAGGGTCTCTGGGGCCAACGTCCTGACTTTC.

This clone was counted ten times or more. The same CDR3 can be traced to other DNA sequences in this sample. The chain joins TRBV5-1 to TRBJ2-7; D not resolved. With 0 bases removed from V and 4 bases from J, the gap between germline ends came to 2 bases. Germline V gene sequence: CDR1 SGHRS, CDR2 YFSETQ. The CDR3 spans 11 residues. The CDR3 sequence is CASSLDYEQYF. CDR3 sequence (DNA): TGCGCCAGCAGCTTGGATTACGAGCAGTACTTC.

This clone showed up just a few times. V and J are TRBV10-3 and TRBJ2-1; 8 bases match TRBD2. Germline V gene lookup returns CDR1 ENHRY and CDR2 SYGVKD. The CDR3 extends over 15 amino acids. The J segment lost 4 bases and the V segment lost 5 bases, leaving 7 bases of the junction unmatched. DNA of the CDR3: TGTGCCATCAGTTACAGCGGGGGAAGGTACAATGAGCAGTTCTTC. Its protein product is CAISYSGGRYNEQFF.

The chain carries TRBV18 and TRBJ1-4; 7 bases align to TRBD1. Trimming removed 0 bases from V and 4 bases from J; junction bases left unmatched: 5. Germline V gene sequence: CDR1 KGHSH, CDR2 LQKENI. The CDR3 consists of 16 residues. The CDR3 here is CASSPPGQVFNEKLFF. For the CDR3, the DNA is TGTGCCAGCTCACCACCCGGACAGGTGTTTAATGAAAAACTGTTTTTT.

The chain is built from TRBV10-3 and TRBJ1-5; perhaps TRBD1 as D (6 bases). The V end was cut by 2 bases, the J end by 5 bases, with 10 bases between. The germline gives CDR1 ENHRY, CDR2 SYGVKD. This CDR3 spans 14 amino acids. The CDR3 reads CAISEGQPDQPQHF. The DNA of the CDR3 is TGTGCCATCAGTGAGGGACAGCCTGATCAGCCCCAGCATTTT.

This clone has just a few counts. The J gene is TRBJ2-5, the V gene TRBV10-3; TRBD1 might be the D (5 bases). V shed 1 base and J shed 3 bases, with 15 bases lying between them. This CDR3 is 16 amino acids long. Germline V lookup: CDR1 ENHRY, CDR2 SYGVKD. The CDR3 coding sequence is TGTGCCATCAGTGAGTGGGGCACCGATAAGAAAGAGACCCAGTACTTC. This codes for CAISEWGTDKKETQYF.

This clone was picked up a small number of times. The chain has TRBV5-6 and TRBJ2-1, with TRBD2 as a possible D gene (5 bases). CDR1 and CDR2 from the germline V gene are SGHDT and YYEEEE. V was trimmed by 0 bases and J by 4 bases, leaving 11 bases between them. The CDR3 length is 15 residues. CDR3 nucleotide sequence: TGTGCCAGCAGCTTGGGCAGAGGGATGTACAATGAGCAGTTCTTC. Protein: CASSLGRGMYNEQFF.

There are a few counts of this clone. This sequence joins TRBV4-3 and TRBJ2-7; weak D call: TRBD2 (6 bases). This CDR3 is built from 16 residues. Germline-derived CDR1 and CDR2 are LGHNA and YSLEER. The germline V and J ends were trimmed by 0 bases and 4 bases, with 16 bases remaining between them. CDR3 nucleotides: TGCGCCAGCAGCCAAGAAGAGGAGCTGGCGGGGTACGAGCAGTACTTC. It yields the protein CASSQEEELAGYEQYF.

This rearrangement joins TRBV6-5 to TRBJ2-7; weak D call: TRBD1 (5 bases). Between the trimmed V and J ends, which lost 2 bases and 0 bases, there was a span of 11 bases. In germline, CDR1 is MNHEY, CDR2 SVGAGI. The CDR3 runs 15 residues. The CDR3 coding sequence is TGTGCCAGCAGTTACGGGGCTACGAGCTCCTACGAGCAGTACGTC. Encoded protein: CASSYGATSSYEQYV.

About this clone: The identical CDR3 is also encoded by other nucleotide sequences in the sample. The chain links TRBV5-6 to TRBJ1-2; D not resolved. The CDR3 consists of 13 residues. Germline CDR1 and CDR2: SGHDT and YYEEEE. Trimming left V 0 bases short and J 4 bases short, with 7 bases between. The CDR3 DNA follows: TGTGCCAGCAGCTTGGGGCAGTCCTATGGCTACACCTTC. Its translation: CASSLGQSYGYTF.

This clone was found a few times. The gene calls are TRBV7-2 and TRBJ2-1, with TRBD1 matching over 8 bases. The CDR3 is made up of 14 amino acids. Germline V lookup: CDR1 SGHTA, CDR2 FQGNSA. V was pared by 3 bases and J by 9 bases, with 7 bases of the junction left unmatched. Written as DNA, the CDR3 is TGTGCCAGCAGCTTGGACAGGGTATCAGTTGAGCAGTTCTTC. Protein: CASSLDRVSVEQFF.

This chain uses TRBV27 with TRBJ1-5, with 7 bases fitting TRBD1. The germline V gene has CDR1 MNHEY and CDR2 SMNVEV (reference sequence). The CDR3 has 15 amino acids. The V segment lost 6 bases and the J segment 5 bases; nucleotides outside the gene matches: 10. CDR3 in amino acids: CASSAGTVPYQPQHF. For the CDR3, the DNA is TGTGCCAGCAGCGCCGGGACAGTACCCTATCAGCCCCAGCATTTT.

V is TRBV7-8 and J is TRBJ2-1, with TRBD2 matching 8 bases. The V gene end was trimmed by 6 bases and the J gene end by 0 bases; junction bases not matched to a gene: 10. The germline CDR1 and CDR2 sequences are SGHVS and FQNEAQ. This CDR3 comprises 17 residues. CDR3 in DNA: TGTGCCAGCAGACTTACTTCTAGCGGGCTCTCCTACAATGAGCAGTTCTTC. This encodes CASRLTSSGLSYNEQFF.

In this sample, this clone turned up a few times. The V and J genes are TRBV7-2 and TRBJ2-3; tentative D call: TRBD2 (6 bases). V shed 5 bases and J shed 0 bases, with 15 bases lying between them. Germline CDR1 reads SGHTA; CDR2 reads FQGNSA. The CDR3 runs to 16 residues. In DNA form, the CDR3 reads TGTGCCAGCAGCCCCCGAGGGCTAGCGAGCACAGATACGCAGTATTTT. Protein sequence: CASSPRGLASTDTQYF.

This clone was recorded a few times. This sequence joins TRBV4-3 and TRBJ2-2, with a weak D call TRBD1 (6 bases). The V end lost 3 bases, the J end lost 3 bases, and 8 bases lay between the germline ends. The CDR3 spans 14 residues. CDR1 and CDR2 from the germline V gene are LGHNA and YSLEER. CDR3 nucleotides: TGCGCCAGCAGCCAGGGGGCAGACACCGGGGAGCTGTTTTTT. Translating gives CASSQGADTGELFF.

The CDR3 loop reads CASSVLGQGELFF. In DNA form, the CDR3 reads TGTGCCAGCAGTGTACTAGGGCAGGGGGAGCTGTTTTTT. V gene TRBV25-1 combines with J gene TRBJ2-2; D might be TRBD2 (5 bases). Deletions cut 4 bases from V and 8 bases from J, with 11 bases between. Germline V CDR1 and CDR2: MGHDK, SYGVNS. This CDR3 region has 13 residues.

Here the CDR3 DNA reads TGTGCCAGCAGTGAGGGACTAGCTGAGTACTTC. As protein: CASSEGLAEYF. V usage is TRBV27 and J usage is TRBJ2-5; 9 bases line up with TRBD2. The J segment lost 12 bases and the V segment lost 5 bases, leaving 4 bases of the junction unmatched. The CDR3 length is 11 residues. The V gene's germline CDR1 is MNHEY and CDR2 SMNVEV (reference sequence).

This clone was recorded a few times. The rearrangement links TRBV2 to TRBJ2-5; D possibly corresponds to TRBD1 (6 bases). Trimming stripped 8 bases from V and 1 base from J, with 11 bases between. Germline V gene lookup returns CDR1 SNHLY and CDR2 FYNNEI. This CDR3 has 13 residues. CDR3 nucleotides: TGTGCCAGCGGCTGGGACATCCAAGAGACCCAGTACTTC. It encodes CASGWDIQETQYF.

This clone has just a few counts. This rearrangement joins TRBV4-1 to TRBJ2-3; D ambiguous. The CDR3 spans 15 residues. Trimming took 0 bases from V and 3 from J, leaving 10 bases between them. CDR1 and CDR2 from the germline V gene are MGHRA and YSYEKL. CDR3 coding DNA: TGCGCCAGCAGCCAAGATCTAGGGAATACAGATACGCAGTATTTT. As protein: CASSQDLGNTDTQYF.

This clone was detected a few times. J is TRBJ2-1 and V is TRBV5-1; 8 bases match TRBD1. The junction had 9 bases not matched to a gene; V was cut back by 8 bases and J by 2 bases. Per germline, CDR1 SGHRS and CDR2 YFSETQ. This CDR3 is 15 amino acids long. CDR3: CARQVTGEPYNEQFF. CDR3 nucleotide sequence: TGCGCCAGGCAAGTGACAGGGGAACCCTACAATGAGCAGTTCTTC.